Sequencing of this TCR beta chain was carried out in a study of blood T cells in healthy people across ages. This clonotype was detected ten times or more. The antigen is undetermined. Overall study findings and caveats: Unknown donor CMV status possibly confounded expanded clonotype changes.

Using a J-beta primer mix together with a sample-barcoded 5' primer, a second PCR was run for about 6 to 11 cycles. MiXCR, applied by TCRdb to the 5' RACE reads, yields one record per CDR3 protein. The repertoire has approximately 680,000 distinct CDR3 sequences, 32% of them found once; the top ten carry about 16%. Sample donors were healthy Caucasian individuals that came from Russia, aged 6 to 90. Peripheral blood was drawn, about 10 milliliters per donor. Total RNA, at least 5.5 micrograms per sample, came from PBMCs. V lost 0 bases and J lost 0; bases outside the gene matches: 4. The CDR3 has 16 amino acids. Germline V lookup: CDR1 SGDLS, CDR2 YYNGEE.

The receptor was isolated from a woman older than 75 in good health. Sequences were obtained from blood. V gene TRBV9 combines with J gene TRBJ1-2, with 8 bases fitting TRBD1. For the CDR3, the DNA is TGTGCCAGCAGCGTAGCGGGACAGGAAGCTAACTATGGCTACACCTTC. It specifies CASSVAGQEANYGYTF.